This TCR beta chain was sequenced for a study of blood T cell repertoires in COVID-19. TCRdb keeps only in-frame clones here, not all; method: immunoSEQ multiplex PCR. The table has 220,000 or so clones, less than 85% seen once; the top ten hold around 5.1%. The trim removed 6 bases at V and 3 bases at J, leaving 7 bases unmatched. This CDR3 is built from 15 residues. Germline loops: CDR1 SGHRS, CDR2 YFSETQ. This chain joins TRBV5-1 and TRBJ1-5; 9 bases map to TRBD1. The sequence derives from a woman aged 65 to 85 with acute or convalescent COVID-19. The specimen was peripheral blood. In DNA form, the CDR3 reads TGCGCCAGCACCCCGACAGGGGGACCCAATCAGCCCCAGCATTTT. Amino acids: CASTPTGGPNQPQHF. The complete variable domain, with remaining parts taken from reference TRBV5-1 and TRBJ1-5, reads KAGVTQTPRYLIKTRGQQVTLSCSPISGHRSVSWYQQTPGQGLQFLFEYFSETQRNKGNFPGRFSGRQFSNSRSEMNVSTLELGDSALYLCASTPTGGPNQPQHFGDGTRLSIL.